A selection of T cell receptor beta chains follows, all from one sample in a study of cytomegalovirus exposure and HLA in healthy donors. Assay: immunoSEQ multiplex PCR; the TCRdb copy retains only in-frame clones and omits some. In the table there are over 250,000 clones, roughly two thirds of which are singletons. Sample: PBMCs. These receptors originate from a female donor in good health and CMV-seronegative. The CDR3 runs from the conserved cysteine through the conserved F or W. Each record gives: J gene, V gene, D gene, clone size, CDR3 DNA, CDR3 protein. The D gene is left open where the match is weak. Rows may omit the clone size; those that give it use once, few, many or a size class.

J gene: TRBJ2-3
V gene: TRBV5-1
D gene: -
clone size: -
CDR3 DNA: TGCGCCAGCAGCTCGCGACGGGTTTCTAGCACAGATACGCAGTATTTT
CDR3 protein: CASSSRRVSSTDTQYF

J gene: TRBJ2-7
V gene: TRBV19
D gene: -
clone size: -
CDR3 DNA: TGTGCCAGTAGTATGACTAGTTACTACGAGCAGTACTTC
CDR3 protein: CASSMTSYYEQYF

J gene: TRBJ1-1
V gene: TRBV5-1
D gene: TRBD1
clone size: -
CDR3 DNA: TGCGCCAGCAGCATGGGACAGGGGGCATCTGAAGCTTTCTTT
CDR3 protein: CASSMGQGASEAFF

J gene: TRBJ2-5
V gene: TRBV27
D gene: -
clone size: few
CDR3 DNA: TGTGCCAGCAGTTTACGTCTCTCGGGGACCCAGTACTTC
CDR3 protein: CASSLRLSGTQYF

J gene: TRBJ1-1
V gene: TRBV7-9
D gene: TRBD1
clone size: -
CDR3 DNA: TGTGCCAGCAGCCAGAGACAGGGAGGAGACACTGAAGCTTTCTTT
CDR3 protein: CASSQRQGGDTEAFF

J gene: TRBJ2-5
V gene: TRBV5-1
D gene: -
clone size: -
CDR3 DNA: TGCGCCAGCAGCTCCTTAGTAAGCCAAGAGACCCAGTACTTC
CDR3 protein: CASSSLVSQETQYF

J gene: TRBJ1-2
V gene: TRBV5-4
D gene: -
clone size: -
CDR3 DNA: TGTGCCAGCAGCTCATCAGGGGTCGGGGTAGCTAACTATGGCTACACCTTC
CDR3 protein: CASSSSGVGVANYGYTF

J gene: TRBJ2-7
V gene: TRBV7-9
D gene: TRBD1
clone size: -
CDR3 DNA: TGTGCCAGCAGCCAAGTACAGGGGCCATCCTACGAGCAGTACTTC
CDR3 protein: CASSQVQGPSYEQYF

J gene: TRBJ2-6
V gene: TRBV18
D gene: -
clone size: -
CDR3 DNA: TGTGCCAGCTCACCACCGGAGCTCAGCTCTGGGGCCAACGTCCTGACTTTC
CDR3 protein: CASSPPELSSGANVLTF

J gene: TRBJ2-5
V gene: TRBV15
D gene: -
clone size: few
CDR3 DNA: TGTGCCACCAGCAGAGATCTAGGGCAGGGGGAGACCCAGTACTTC
CDR3 protein: CATSRDLGQGETQYF

J gene: TRBJ2-7
V gene: TRBV13
D gene: TRBD1
clone size: few
CDR3 DNA: TGTGCCAGCAGCCCGGGACAGGGATCCTACGAGCAGTACTTC
CDR3 protein: CASSPGQGSYEQYF

J gene: TRBJ2-3
V gene: TRBV27
D gene: -
clone size: -
CDR3 DNA: TGTGCCGGCAGCGGAGGAGATACGCAGTATTTT
CDR3 protein: CAGSGGDTQYF

J gene: TRBJ2-2
V gene: TRBV5-5
D gene: -
clone size: -
CDR3 DNA: TGTGCCACCGACAGGAACACCGGGGAGCTGTTTTTT
CDR3 protein: CATDRNTGELFF

J gene: TRBJ1-5
V gene: TRBV2
D gene: -
clone size: -
CDR3 DNA: TGTGCCAGCAGTTTCCGACAAGGCAATCAGCCCCAGCATTTT
CDR3 protein: CASSFRQGNQPQHF

J gene: TRBJ1-2
V gene: TRBV25-1
D gene: TRBD1
clone size: few
CDR3 DNA: TGTGCCAGCAGTGCGACAGGGTGGGGCTACACCTTC
CDR3 protein: CASSATGWGYTF

J gene: TRBJ2-7
V gene: TRBV30
D gene: TRBD2
clone size: -
CDR3 DNA: TGTGCCTGGAGTTTGGGACTAGGGCCCTACGAGCAGTACTTC
CDR3 protein: CAWSLGLGPYEQYF

J gene: TRBJ1-2
V gene: TRBV28
D gene: -
clone size: -
CDR3 DNA: TGTGCCAGCAGCCGTTCGGGGACTCAAATAAACTATGGCTACACCTTC
CDR3 protein: CASSRSGTQINYGYTF

J gene: TRBJ2-7
V gene: TRBV9
D gene: TRBD2
clone size: -
CDR3 DNA: TGTGCCAGCAGCTTGGGGCGGCTAGCGGGAGCAGACGAGCAGTACTTC
CDR3 protein: CASSLGRLAGADEQYF

J gene: TRBJ1-2
V gene: TRBV27
D gene: -
clone size: few
CDR3 DNA: TGTGCCAGCAGCACTCGACCCCTCGGGAATGGCTACACCTTC
CDR3 protein: CASSTRPLGNGYTF

J gene: TRBJ2-1
V gene: TRBV13
D gene: -
clone size: -
CDR3 DNA: TGTGCCAGCAGCCCGGGACTGACTAATGAGCAGTTCTTC
CDR3 protein: CASSPGLTNEQFF

J gene: TRBJ2-7
V gene: TRBV5-1
D gene: TRBD1
clone size: -
CDR3 DNA: TGCGCCAGCAGCGTCACGGGACAGGGGGCGCCGTACGAGCAGTACTTC
CDR3 protein: CASSVTGQGAPYEQYF

J gene: TRBJ1-2
V gene: TRBV27
D gene: TRBD1
clone size: -
CDR3 DNA: TGTGCCAGCAGTGCCTCGGCTTGGGACAGGGACACCTATGGCTACACCTTC
CDR3 protein: CASSASAWDRDTYGYTF

J gene: TRBJ1-1
V gene: TRBV11-2
D gene: -
clone size: -
CDR3 DNA: TGTGCCAGCAGCTTAAGACAGAACACTGAAGCTTTCTTT
CDR3 protein: CASSLRQNTEAFF

J gene: TRBJ2-7
V gene: TRBV5-1
D gene: TRBD2
clone size: -
CDR3 DNA: TGCGCCAGCAGCTTGTGGACTTCAGCGGGAGGCTCCTACGAGCAGTACTTC
CDR3 protein: CASSLWTSAGGSYEQYF

J gene: TRBJ1-1
V gene: TRBV9
D gene: -
clone size: -
CDR3 DNA: TGTGCCAGCAGCCCAGCAAGGCAGCGCACTGAAGCTTTCTTT
CDR3 protein: CASSPARQRTEAFF

J gene: TRBJ2-7
V gene: TRBV6-5
D gene: TRBD1
clone size: -
CDR3 DNA: TGTGCCAGCAGTTCGACGGACAGGGGGTGGGAGCAGTACTTC
CDR3 protein: CASSSTDRGWEQYF

J gene: TRBJ1-4
V gene: TRBV28
D gene: -
clone size: -
CDR3 DNA: TGTGCCAGCAGTTCACCCAGCGGGGTGGGTGAAAAACTGTTTTTT
CDR3 protein: CASSSPSGVGEKLFF

J gene: TRBJ2-2
V gene: TRBV6-6
D gene: -
clone size: -
CDR3 DNA: TGTGCCAGCAGTTATTCTAGGGGCACCGGGGAGCTGTTTTTT
CDR3 protein: CASSYSRGTGELFF

J gene: TRBJ2-1
V gene: TRBV4-1
D gene: -
clone size: -
CDR3 DNA: TGCGCCAGCAGCCAAAAGTTTGGTAGCTCCTACAATGAGCAGTTCTTC
CDR3 protein: CASSQKFGSSYNEQFF

J gene: TRBJ2-3
V gene: TRBV2
D gene: TRBD2
clone size: -
CDR3 DNA: TGTGCCAGCAGTGAAGGACTAGCGGGAGGGTCGGGCACAGATACGCAGTATTTT
CDR3 protein: CASSEGLAGGSGTDTQYF

J gene: TRBJ1-1
V gene: TRBV7-9
D gene: -
clone size: few
CDR3 DNA: TGTGCCAGCAGCGTTACTTGGGTTGGGCAGGGGATGAACACTGAAGCTTTCTTT
CDR3 protein: CASSVTWVGQGMNTEAFF

J gene: TRBJ2-1
V gene: TRBV9
D gene: TRBD2
clone size: -
CDR3 DNA: TGTGCCAGCAGCCTGGGCGGGAGGTCCGACAATGAGCAGTTCTTC
CDR3 protein: CASSLGGRSDNEQFF

J gene: TRBJ2-7
V gene: TRBV30
D gene: -
clone size: -
CDR3 DNA: TGTGCCTGGAGTTCGGGTGGAAGTGGTAACTTGGTGCAGTACTTC
CDR3 protein: CAWSSGGSGNLVQYF

J gene: TRBJ1-1
V gene: TRBV15
D gene: -
clone size: few
CDR3 DNA: TGTGCCACCAGCAGACGAGGTGGGGGGGGCACTGAAGCTTTCTTT
CDR3 protein: CATSRRGGGGTEAFF

J gene: TRBJ2-1
V gene: TRBV6-5
D gene: -
clone size: once
CDR3 DNA: TGTGCCAGCGGCTACCCCCCTAGGTCTCAGTTCTTC
CDR3 protein: CASGYPPRSQFF

J gene: TRBJ1-4
V gene: TRBV30
D gene: -
clone size: few
CDR3 DNA: TGTGCCTGGAGCCCCTCGGGGAGGGTCAGGGGTGAAAAACTGTTTTTT
CDR3 protein: CAWSPSGRVRGEKLFF

J gene: TRBJ1-6
V gene: TRBV27
D gene: -
clone size: few
CDR3 DNA: TGTGCCAGCAGTTTACGGGATCCTTCCTATAATTCACCCCTCCACTTT
CDR3 protein: CASSLRDPSYNSPLHF

J gene: TRBJ2-7
V gene: TRBV10-3
D gene: TRBD1
clone size: -
CDR3 DNA: TGTGCCATGGCCCCTCGGGACAGGGGCTACGAGCAGTACTTC
CDR3 protein: CAMAPRDRGYEQYF

J gene: TRBJ2-1
V gene: TRBV5-6
D gene: TRBD2
clone size: -
CDR3 DNA: TGTGCCAGCAGCTTCCCGGGACTAGCGGGGTTTGAGCAGTTCTTC
CDR3 protein: CASSFPGLAGFEQFF

J gene: TRBJ2-3
V gene: TRBV6-6
D gene: TRBD2
clone size: -
CDR3 DNA: TGTGCCAGCAAAGCGGGAGGCACAGATACGCAGTATTTT
CDR3 protein: CASKAGGTDTQYF